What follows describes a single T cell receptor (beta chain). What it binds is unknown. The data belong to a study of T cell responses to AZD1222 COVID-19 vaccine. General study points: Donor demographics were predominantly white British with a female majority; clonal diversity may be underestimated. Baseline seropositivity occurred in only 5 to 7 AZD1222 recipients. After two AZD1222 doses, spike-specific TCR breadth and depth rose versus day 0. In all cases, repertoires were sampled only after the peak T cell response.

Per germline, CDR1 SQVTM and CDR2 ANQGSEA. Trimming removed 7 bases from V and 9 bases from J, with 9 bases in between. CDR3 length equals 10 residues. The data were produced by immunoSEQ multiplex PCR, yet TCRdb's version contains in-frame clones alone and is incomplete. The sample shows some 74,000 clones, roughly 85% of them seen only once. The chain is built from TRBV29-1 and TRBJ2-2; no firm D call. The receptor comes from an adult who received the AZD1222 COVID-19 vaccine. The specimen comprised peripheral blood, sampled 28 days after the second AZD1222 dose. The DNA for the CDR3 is TGCAGCGCATTGAACCGGGAGCTGTTTTTT. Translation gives CSALNRELFF.